The T cell receptor (beta chain) under discussion was sequenced for a study of Graves' ophthalmopathy and Graves' hyperthyroidism (dated by TCRdb to the late 2010s). With respect to the entire study: Peripheral blood samples were taken at the time of initial diagnosis, before any treatment was given. In roughly six hyperthyroidism patients, T-cell repertoires of thyroid tissue and blood were compared. After sampling, hyperthyroidism patients received methimazole starting at 30 mg daily, and ophthalmopathy patients received high-dose intravenous methylprednisolone. The study used TCR beta repertoire signatures to distinguish Graves' ophthalmopathy from Graves' hyperthyroidism and to predict progression to ophthalmopathy. The independent validation cohort included about 19 hyperthyroidism patients plus 17 patients who later progressed from hyperthyroidism to ophthalmopathy. To explore V-J signatures that separate ophthalmopathy from hyperthyroidism, a discovery set of about a hundred patients was enrolled, consisting of 40 to 45 with ophthalmopathy and fewer than 60 with stable hyperthyroidism. In total, 135 blood samples were TCR-sequenced: 43 ophthalmopathy, over 70 hyperthyroidism and approximately 17 hyperthyroidism-to-ophthalmopathy patients. Beyond this particular receptor, the publication reports: The 13-signature model separated ophthalmopathy from stable hyperthyroidism with approximately 90% sensitivity and just under 84% specificity in cross-validation, and 80%/75% in the test set. Sample size was not predetermined statistically, and investigators were not blinded to group allocation. Most expanded thyroid clonotypes with frequency above 0.001 were also detected in blood, suggesting blood repertoires may reflect the thyroid immune response. In validation, the model predicted ophthalmopathy progression with 55% to 71% sensitivity and 72.22% specificity; more than ten predicted patients were CT-confirmed with GO in a median of approximately six months.

With respect to this clonotype: The antigen it recognizes is unknown. One base away there is no much larger clone; base qualities are not given.

Ophthalmopathy patients were characterized by moderately to severely active disease, a Clinical Activity Score of at least 3, a NOSPECS grade of at least 4, and a disease duration under 3 months. Patients were excluded if they had other autoimmune diseases, uncontrolled infections, pregnancy or lactation. Clinical symptoms, serum thyroxine, TRAb, thyroid ultrasound and orbital computed tomography formed the basis of the diagnosis. Using Ficoll-Paque density gradient centrifugation, PBMCs were isolated from less than 11 ml of fresh peripheral blood. Trizol reagent was used to extract the total RNA, and its quality was then checked on an Agilent 2100 Bioanalyzer. The germline V gene encodes CDR1 MGHDK and CDR2 SYGVNS. From V the trimming removes 11 bases and from J it removes 0 bases, while the gene matches leave 1 base of the junction unaccounted for. The CDR3 spans 13 residues, from the cysteine through the phenylalanine. Just CDR3 DNA is preserved here, 39 bases in frame from base 1.

For repertoire sequencing, TCR beta CDR3 regions were amplified from RNA transcripts. HTBI primers and the Qiagen OneStep RT-PCR kit were used in a first-round RT-PCR, which was followed by a second-round multiplex PCR, size selection and purification. Sequencing of the libraries was carried out on an Illumina HiSeq2000 in paired-end mode with 100 bp reads. The authors' pipeline ran thus. SOAPnuke was used to process the reads, removing any read that contained adapters or uncalled bases, had a mean Phred below 15, or lacked an exact match to the constant primer or identifier. COPE v1.2.5 was used to merge high-quality paired reads. Clonotypes were defined as unique nucleotide sequences and were aligned to IMGT TRB V, D and J references using MiTCR v1.1. Only V-J combinations with frequency above 0.0001 were analysed, covering about 99% of repertoires. For each V-J combination, a TCR clonal expansion and chaos score was defined as F50 clonal expansion divided by the chaos observed in the TCRdist matrix. Welch's t-statistics and random forest were used to reduce the features to 10 to 15 V-J combinations, which were then used as input to a naive Bayes classifier. The Morisita-Horn index was used to measure how similar the thyroid and blood repertoires were. TCRdb reworked the public reads: Q25 trimming with fastp, MiXCR clone assembly, productive beta chains retained. Records with the same CDR3 protein are collapsed into one entry carrying the most frequent genes and DNA. It is TCRdb's table, rather than the study itself, that gives the V and J calls and clone size. This sample is represented by 500,000 to 800,000 distinct CDR3 sequences; 35% to 45% of them were singletons. Jointly, the top ten make up about 3.3% of the sample.

This clonotype was sampled from an adult man with Graves' ophthalmopathy. This chain joins TRBV25-1 to TRBJ2-7, with 13 bases aligning to TRBD2. Sequenced input: peripheral blood. In nucleotides, the sequence is TGTGCCGGGACTAGCGGGAACTCCTACGAGCAGTACTTC. This sequence encodes CAGTSGNSYEQYF.